The 29 T cell receptor beta chains given below trace back to one sample, sequenced in a study of shared clonotypes between healthy human individuals (TCRdb year 2020). The library was prepared using the immunoSEQ multiplex PCR assay. In its TCRdb copy, this immuneACCESS table keeps in-frame sequences only and misses some clones. Where compared with another copy, unresolved V genes explain less than half of these, and the others have no known cause. Present in this sample are hundreds of thousands of clones, around three quarters of which were seen just once. The top ten clones comprise about 12% of the sample. The specimen sequenced was PBMCs. The origin of the receptors is a woman in her forties in good health. Some clones in this sample may be carry-over from other donors' samples.

The V gene is TRBV6-5, the J gene TRBJ2-7, with TRBD2 identical over 7 bases. CDR3 length: 15 amino acids. CDR1 and CDR2 from the germline V gene are MNHEY and SVGAGI. V gave up 8 bases and J gave up 2 bases; unmatched junction bases: 12. For the CDR3, the DNA is TGTGCCAGCGGGGGTGGCGGGAGAGGTGCCTACGAGCAGTACTTC. This sequence encodes CASGGGGRGAYEQYF.

The chain combines TRBV6-1 with TRBJ1-2; TRBD1 matches at 7 bases. The CDR3 runs 15 residues. Germline CDR1 MNHNS, CDR2 SASEGT. V was clipped by 3 bases and J by 4 bases; unmatched bases: 8. The CDR3 region has the DNA TGTGCCAGCAGTGAGCAGGGGGTCAGGGGCTATGGCTACACCTTC. Amino acids: CASSEQGVRGYGYTF.

J is TRBJ1-1 and V is TRBV30; D gene uncertain. Trimming pared 2 bases from V and 6 bases from J, leaving 13 bases between. The CDR3 extends over 13 amino acids. Germline loops: CDR1 GTSNPN, CDR2 SVGIG (reference sequence). The CDR3 region is CAWSFRAGSEAFF. CDR3 coding DNA: TGTGCCTGGAGTTTTCGGGCTGGATCTGAAGCTTTCTTT. Filled out from reference TRBV30 and TRBJ1-1, the complete variable domain reads SQTIHQWPATLVQPVGSPLSLECTVEGTSNPNLYWYRQAAGRGLQLLFYSVGIGQISSEVPQNLSASRPQDRQFILSSKKLLLSDSGFYLCAWSFRAGSEAFFGQGTRLTVV.

This clone has a single count. The J gene is TRBJ2-5, the V gene TRBV7-3; D may be TRBD1 (6 bases). The CDR3 covers 15 residues. Trimming left V 2 bases short and J 5 bases short, with 15 bases between. The germline gives CDR1 SGHTA, CDR2 FQGTGA. The CDR3 here is CASSLGTHRGETQYF. The CDR3 DNA sequence: TGTGCCAGCAGCTTAGGCACCCATAGGGGGGAGACCCAGTACTTC. The whole variable domain, filled in from reference TRBV7-3 and TRBJ2-5, reads GAGVSQTPSNKVTEKGKYVELRCDPISGHTALYWYRQSLGQGPEFLIYFQGTGAADDSGLPNDRFFAVRPEGSVSTLKIQRTERGDSAVYLCASSLGTHRGETQYFGPGTRLLVL.

The rearrangement uses TRBV15 and TRBJ2-7; TRBD1 matches 7 bases. From germline, CDR1 is LNHNV and CDR2 YYDKDF (reference sequence). The CDR3 runs 12 residues. The V segment lost 4 bases and the J segment 6 bases; nucleotides outside the gene matches: 3. The CDR3 here is CATSIYRGEQYF. In nucleotides, the CDR3 is TGTGCCACCAGCATCTACAGGGGCGAGCAGTACTTC.

This sequence joins TRBV7-9 and TRBJ2-1, with 9 positions matching TRBD2. Germline CDR1 SEHNR, CDR2 FQNEAQ (reference sequence). V lost 5 bases to trimming and J lost 4 bases; unmatched junction nucleotides: 9. This CDR3 region has 16 residues. The CDR3 loop reads CASSTRPSGKYNEQFF. CDR3 DNA: TGTGCCAGCAGCACGAGGCCTAGCGGGAAGTACAATGAGCAGTTCTTC.

The chain's CDR3 is CASSFGGVETQYF. The CDR3 DNA reads as TGTGCCAGCAGCTTCGGGGGAGTAGAGACCCAGTACTTC. The chain carries TRBV11-2 and TRBJ2-5, with D perhaps matching TRBD2 (6 bases). The V and J ends lost 3 bases and 4 bases respectively, with 9 bases between them. This CDR3 has 13 residues. Germline V gene sequence: CDR1 SGHAT, CDR2 FQNNGV.

This clone was counted a single time. CDR3 nucleotide sequence: TGTGCCAGCAGTTTACCTGACAGTCCATGGCCCCAGCATTTT. Amino acids: CASSLPDSPWPQHF. The rearrangement links TRBV28 to TRBJ1-5; D possibly corresponds to TRBD1 (5 bases). The V end lost 2 bases, the J end lost 9 bases, and 14 bases lay between the germline ends. CDR1 and CDR2 (germline): MDHEN, SYDVKM. The CDR3 spans 14 residues.

Details on this clone: The sample contains more than one DNA sequence encoding this CDR3. J is TRBJ1-2 and V is TRBV5-1; 7 positions match TRBD1. Germline CDR1 is SGHRS and CDR2 is YFSETQ. This CDR3 comprises 14 residues. Trimming cost V 0 bases and J 3 bases; bases outside gene matches: 2. The CDR3 loop reads CASSLGTGDYGYTF. For the CDR3, the DNA is TGCGCCAGCAGCTTGGGAACAGGGGACTATGGCTACACCTTC.

The rearrangement joins TRBV9 to TRBJ1-3; D remains unclear. CDR3 length: 14 residues. V dropped 0 bases and J dropped 1 base, with 5 bases sitting between them. CDR1 is SGDLS, CDR2 YYNGEE, per germline. For the CDR3, the DNA is TGTGCCAGCAGCGTAGAGCTTTCTGGAAACACCATATATTTT. Translation gives CASSVELSGNTIYF.

Note on this clone: Given a much more abundant clone one base away, this may be a read error. This CDR3 is also generated by other DNA sequences in the sample. CDR3 residues: CASTLGAGEETQYF. The CDR3 bases are TGTGCCAGCACCTTAGGGGCGGGGGAAGAGACCCAATACTTC. This chain uses TRBV7-6 with TRBJ2-5; the match to TRBD2 covers 7 bases. Per germline, CDR1 SGHVS and CDR2 FNYEAQ. The CDR3 runs to 14 residues.

The chain recombines TRBV5-1 with TRBJ1-1; weak D call: TRBD1 (5 bases). The CDR3 extends over 13 amino acids. Germline CDR1 SGHRS, CDR2 YFSETQ. Trimming cost V 4 bases and J 3 bases, with 10 bases left between them. The CDR3 region is CASSRLGDTEAFF. The CDR3 DNA follows: TGCGCCAGCAGCCGACTGGGGGACACTGAAGCTTTCTTT.

The chain has TRBV14 and TRBJ2-7, with no clear D. Trimming cost V 1 base and J 2 bases, with 9 bases left between them. The germline CDR1 and CDR2 sequences are SGHDN and FVKESK. This CDR3 has 14 residues. CDR3 nucleotides: TGTGCCAGCAGCCAAGGGCGGAAAACCTACGAGCAGTACTTC. Translated: CASSQGRKTYEQYF.

This chain uses TRBV28 with TRBJ2-1; 10 bases align to TRBD2. V was clipped by 5 bases and J by 6 bases; unmatched bases: 13. The CDR3 runs 17 residues. The germline CDR1 and CDR2 sequences are MDHEN and SYDVKM. For the CDR3, the DNA is TGTGCCAGCAGTCTGACCGACACTAGCGGGAAAGGCAATGAGCAGTTCTTC. This translates into CASSLTDTSGKGNEQFF.

This clone was counted a few times. The chain combines TRBV9 with TRBJ2-5, with 7 bases lining up with TRBD2. The CDR3 has 16 amino acids. V lost 3 bases, J lost 5 bases, and 13 bases stayed unmatched. CDR1 SGDLS and CDR2 YYNGEE come from the germline V gene. CDR3 in DNA: TGTGCCAGCAGCGCTCTGGACGGGAGGCTGGGTGAGACCCAGTACTTC. The encoded protein is CASSALDGRLGETQYF.

This clone was detected many times. The same CDR3 arises from other DNA sequences in this sample as well. The chain is built from TRBV4-3 and TRBJ2-7; 8 bases fit TRBD2. This CDR3 has 16 amino acids. Germline assignment: CDR1 LGHNA and CDR2 YSLEER. V shed 1 base, J shed 4 bases, and the junction held 9 bases outside the gene matches. The CDR3: CASSQGVGSGSYEQYF. The CDR3 nucleotides read TGCGCCAGCAGCCAAGGGGTGGGAAGCGGGAGTTACGAGCAGTACTTC.

This clone was seen a handful of times. Other nucleotide sequences in the sample specify the same CDR3. V is TRBV7-3 and J is TRBJ1-1; maybe TRBD1 (5 bases). Germline-derived CDR1 and CDR2 are SGHTA and FQGTGA. The CDR3 runs 14 residues. V was shortened by 9 bases and J by 0 bases, with 14 bases between the two germline ends. The DNA of the CDR3 is TGTGCCAGTAGCGCTACAGGACTGAACACTGAAGCTTTCTTT. Protein: CASSATGLNTEAFF.

The rearrangement uses TRBV27 and TRBJ1-5; 8 nucleotides line up with TRBD1. Losses at the gene ends were 3 bases for V and 4 bases for J; bases not matched to a gene: 8. CDR3 length: 16 residues. The V gene's germline CDR1 is MNHEY and CDR2 SMNVEV (reference sequence). The CDR3 nucleotides read TGTGCCAGCAGTTTCCTTGCAGGGGGCATGAATCAGCCCCAGCATTTT. It yields the protein CASSFLAGGMNQPQHF.

V and J are TRBV7-9 and TRBJ2-5, with D maybe TRBD2 (5 bases). Germline values: CDR1 SEHNR, CDR2 FQNEAQ (reference sequence). Deletions cut 1 base from V and 5 bases from J, with 11 bases between. This CDR3 spans 14 amino acids. CDR3 DNA: TGTGCCAGCAGCTTAGTAGGAGGTCCTGAGACCCAGTACTTC. Its protein product is CASSLVGGPETQYF.

V and J are TRBV28 and TRBJ2-1; D unclear. Germline V gene sequence: CDR1 MDHEN, CDR2 SYDVKM. V was trimmed by 4 bases and J by 6 bases, leaving 13 bases between them. CDR3 length: 14 residues. The CDR3 coding sequence is TGTGCCAGCAGTTCTATCCGATCGACCAATGAGCAGTTCTTC. Protein product: CASSSIRSTNEQFF.

This clone was found once. This chain joins TRBV10-1 and TRBJ2-7, with D perhaps TRBD1 (5 bases). This CDR3 is 14 amino acids long. Trimming cost V 0 bases and J 5 bases, with 11 bases left between them. The germline V gene has CDR1 WNHNN and CDR2 SYGVQD (reference sequence). CDR3 amino acids: CASSESGVGHEQYF. The CDR3 DNA reads as TGCGCCAGCAGTGAGTCAGGGGTCGGCCACGAGCAGTACTTC.

The chain carries TRBV7-2 and TRBJ2-5, with 9 bases lining up with TRBD1. The CDR3 length is 17 residues. J was trimmed by 5 bases and V by 4 bases; bases with no gene match: 14. Germline V gene data show CDR1 as SGHTA and CDR2 as FQGNSA. The CDR3 here is CASSSGPGTGFGETQYF. The CDR3 region has the DNA TGTGCCAGCAGCTCAGGCCCCGGGACAGGGTTCGGGGAGACCCAGTACTTC.

The rearrangement links TRBV7-9 to TRBJ1-2, with a possible D match to TRBD1 (5 bases). CDR1 is SEHNR and CDR2 is FQNEAQ in the germline V gene (reference sequence). The length of the CDR3 is 16 residues. Trimming shortened V by 1 base and J by 4 bases, and 16 bases separated the two germline ends. The CDR3 reads CASSLVGLQGSYGYTF. The CDR3 bases are TGTGCCAGCAGCTTAGTAGGTCTGCAGGGCAGCTATGGCTACACCTTC.

J is TRBJ2-1 and V is TRBV6-5; 13 positions agree with TRBD2. CDR1 and CDR2 (germline): MNHEY, SVGAGI. CDR3 size: 15 residues. Unmatched junction bases numbered 7, after V lost 6 bases and J lost 8 bases. The CDR3 protein is CASSWTSGSGDEQFF. For the CDR3, the DNA is TGTGCCAGCAGCTGGACTAGCGGGAGTGGCGATGAGCAGTTCTTC.

In this sample, this clone turned up once. This chain links TRBV28 with TRBJ2-7; D gene unclear. Germline V gene lookup returns CDR1 MDHEN and CDR2 SYDVKM. There are 12 residues in the CDR3. V was clipped by 5 bases and J by 3 bases, with 8 bases between them. The CDR3 loop is CASSTVYYEQYF. The CDR3 DNA reads TGTGCCAGCAGTACGGTGTACTACGAGCAGTACTTC.

Here the CDR3 reads CASSFQAGTFYEQYF. CDR3 in DNA: TGTGCCAGCAGTTTTCAAGCGGGTACTTTCTACGAGCAGTACTTC. The chain links TRBV27 to TRBJ2-7, with D possibly TRBD2 on 6 matching bases. The germline V gene encodes CDR1 MNHEY and CDR2 SMNVEV (reference sequence). The CDR3 runs to 15 residues. Trimming removed 3 bases from V and 3 bases from J, with 15 bases in between.

This clone was seen a few times. The chain combines TRBV30 with TRBJ1-1; possible D gene TRBD1, 5 bases. This CDR3 is built from 14 residues. With 5 bases removed from V and 3 bases from J, the gap between germline ends came to 16 bases. Germline values: CDR1 GTSNPN, CDR2 SVGIG (reference sequence). This CDR3 is CAWEYGGSDTEAFF. CDR3 nucleotides: TGTGCCTGGGAATATGGGGGGTCGGACACTGAAGCTTTCTTT.

The rearrangement joins TRBV7-3 to TRBJ2-1; the match to TRBD2 covers 7 bases. The ends lost 4 bases at V and 6 bases at J; junction bases unmatched: 12. From germline, CDR1 is SGHTA and CDR2 FQGTGA. The CDR3 is 16 amino acids. CDR3: CASSSRSGKGRNEQFF. DNA of the CDR3: TGTGCCAGCAGCTCAAGAAGCGGGAAGGGGCGCAATGAGCAGTTCTTC.

This chain links TRBV6-1 with TRBJ2-7, with 12 bases matching TRBD1. Germline trimming cut 5 bases from V and 6 bases from J; bases unmatched to any gene: 5. Germline CDR1 reads MNHNS; CDR2 reads SASEGT. The CDR3 is 14 residues long. The DNA for the CDR3 is TGTGCCAGCAGTTCCGGGACAGGGGGCGCCGAGCAGTACTTC. Residues: CASSSGTGGAEQYF.